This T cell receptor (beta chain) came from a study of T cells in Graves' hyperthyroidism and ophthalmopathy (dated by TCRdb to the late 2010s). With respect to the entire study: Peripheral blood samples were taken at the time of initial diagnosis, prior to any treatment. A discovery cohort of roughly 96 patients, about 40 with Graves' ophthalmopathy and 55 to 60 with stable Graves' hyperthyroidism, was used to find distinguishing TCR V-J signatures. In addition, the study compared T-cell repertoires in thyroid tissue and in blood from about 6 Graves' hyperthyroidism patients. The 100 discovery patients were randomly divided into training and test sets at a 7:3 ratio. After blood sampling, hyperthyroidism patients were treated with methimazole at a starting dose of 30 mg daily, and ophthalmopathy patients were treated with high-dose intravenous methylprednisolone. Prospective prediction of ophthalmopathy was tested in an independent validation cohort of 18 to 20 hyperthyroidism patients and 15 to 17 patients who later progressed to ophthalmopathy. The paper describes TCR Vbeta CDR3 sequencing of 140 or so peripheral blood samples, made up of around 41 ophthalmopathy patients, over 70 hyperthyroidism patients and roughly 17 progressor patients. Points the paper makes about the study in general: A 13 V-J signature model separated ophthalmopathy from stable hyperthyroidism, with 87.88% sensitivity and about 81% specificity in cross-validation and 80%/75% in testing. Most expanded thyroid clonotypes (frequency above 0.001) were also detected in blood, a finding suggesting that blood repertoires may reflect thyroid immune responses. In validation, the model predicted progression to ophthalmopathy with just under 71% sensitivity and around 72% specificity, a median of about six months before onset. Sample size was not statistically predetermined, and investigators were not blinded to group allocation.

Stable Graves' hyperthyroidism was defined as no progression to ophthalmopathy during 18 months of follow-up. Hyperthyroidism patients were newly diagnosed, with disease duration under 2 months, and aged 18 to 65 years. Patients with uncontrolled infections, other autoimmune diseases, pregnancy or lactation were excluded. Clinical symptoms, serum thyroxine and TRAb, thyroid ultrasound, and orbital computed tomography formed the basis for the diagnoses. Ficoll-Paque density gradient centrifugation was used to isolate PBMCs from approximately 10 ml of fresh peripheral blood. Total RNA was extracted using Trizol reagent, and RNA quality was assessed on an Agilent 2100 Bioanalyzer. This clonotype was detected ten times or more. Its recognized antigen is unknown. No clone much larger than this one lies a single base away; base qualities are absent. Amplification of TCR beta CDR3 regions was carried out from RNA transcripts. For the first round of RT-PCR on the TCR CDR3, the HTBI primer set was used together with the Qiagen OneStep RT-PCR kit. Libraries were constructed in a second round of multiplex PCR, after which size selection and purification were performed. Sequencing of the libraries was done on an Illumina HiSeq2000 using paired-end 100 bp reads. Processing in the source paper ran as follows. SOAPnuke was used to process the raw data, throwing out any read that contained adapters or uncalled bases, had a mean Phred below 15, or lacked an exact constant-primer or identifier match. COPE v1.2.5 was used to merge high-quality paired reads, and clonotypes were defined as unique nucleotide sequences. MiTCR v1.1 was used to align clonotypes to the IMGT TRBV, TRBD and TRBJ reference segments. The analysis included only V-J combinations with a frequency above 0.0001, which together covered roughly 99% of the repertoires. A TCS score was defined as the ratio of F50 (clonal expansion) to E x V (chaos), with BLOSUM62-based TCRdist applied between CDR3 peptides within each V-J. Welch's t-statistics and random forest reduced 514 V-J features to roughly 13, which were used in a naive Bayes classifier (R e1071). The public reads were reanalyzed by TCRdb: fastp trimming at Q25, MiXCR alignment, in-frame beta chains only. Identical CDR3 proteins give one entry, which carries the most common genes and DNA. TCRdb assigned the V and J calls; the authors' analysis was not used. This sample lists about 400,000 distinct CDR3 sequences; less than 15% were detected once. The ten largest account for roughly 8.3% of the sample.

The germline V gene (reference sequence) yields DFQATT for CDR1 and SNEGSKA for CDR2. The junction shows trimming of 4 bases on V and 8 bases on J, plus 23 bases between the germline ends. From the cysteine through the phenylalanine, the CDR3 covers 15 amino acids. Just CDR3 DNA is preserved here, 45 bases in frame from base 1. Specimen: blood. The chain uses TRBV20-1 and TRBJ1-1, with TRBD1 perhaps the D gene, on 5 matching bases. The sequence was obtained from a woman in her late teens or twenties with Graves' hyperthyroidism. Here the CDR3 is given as CSATPPEGFQREAFF. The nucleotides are TGCAGTGCTACCCCTCCAGAGGGGTTCCAGCGAGAAGCTTTCTTT.